This is a list of T cell receptor beta chains from one sample in a study of technical replicates of blood from a handful of donors. The method was immunoSEQ multiplex PCR; TCRdb's version includes in-frame clones alone and lacks a portion of them. This table holds about 88,000 clones, roughly 90% found once. Sequencing used T cells isolated from PBMCs. The receptors derive from a human donor in good health. Both conserved end residues are part of each CDR3. Fields, in order: clone size, D gene, V gene, J gene, CDR3 DNA, CDR3 protein. The D gene is left open where the match is weak. Clone size is shown for a subset of rows, as once, few, many or a class of expanded clone.

.	TRBD1	TRBV4-1	TRBJ1-4	TGCGCCAGCAGTGGACAGGCCGCTCGGGGTGAAAAACTGTTTTTT	CASSGQAARGEKLFF
.	.	TRBV5-1	TRBJ2-5	TGCGCCAGCAGCTTGGCAGGGGTTGGAGAGACCCAGTACTTC	CASSLAGVGETQYF
.	TRBD2	TRBV19	TRBJ2-7	TGTGCCAGTGGATCCCCAGCGGGGGGGCCGTACGAGCAGTACTTC	CASGSPAGGPYEQYF
.	TRBD1	TRBV4-1	TRBJ2-6	TGCGCCAGCAGCCAGGGACAGGGAAGAACTGGGGCCAACGTCCTGACTTTC	CASSQGQGRTGANVLTF
once	TRBD1	TRBV10-3	TRBJ1-2	TGTGCCATCCCTTCAGGGGGACAGAGCGACTATGGCTACACCTTC	CAIPSGGQSDYGYTF
.	TRBD1	TRBV5-1	TRBJ2-2	TGCGCCAGCAGCCAAACAGGGGGCGCGGCCGGGGAGCTGTTTTTT	CASSQTGGAAGELFF
.	.	TRBV6-6	TRBJ1-2	TGTGCCAGCAGTTACTCGCCGGTGTCTGGCTACACCTTC	CASSYSPVSGYTF
few	.	TRBV5-6	TRBJ1-4	TGTGCCAGCAGCTTGGACGGTTCTAATGAAAAACTGTTTTTT	CASSLDGSNEKLFF
.	.	TRBV5-6	TRBJ2-7	TGTGCCAGCAGCTTGGTGTCAGGCCGGACCTACGAGCAGTACTTC	CASSLVSGRTYEQYF
.	TRBD1	TRBV5-6	TRBJ1-4	TGTGCCAGCAGCACTGACAGGGGCTCGCAGGCTGAAAAACTGTTTTTT	CASSTDRGSQAEKLFF
once	TRBD1	TRBV5-4	TRBJ2-7	TGTGCCAGCAGCTCGACAGGGAACTACGAGCAGTACTTC	CASSSTGNYEQYF
.	TRBD2	TRBV4-1	TRBJ2-5	TGCGCCAGCAGCCGGACTAGCGGGAGATCAGAGACCCAGTACTTC	CASSRTSGRSETQYF
.	.	TRBV9	TRBJ2-1	TGTGCCAGCAGCGCCGAAATGCGGGGCACGAACAATGAGCAGTTCTTC	CASSAEMRGTNNEQFF
.	.	TRBV5-8	TRBJ1-1	TGTGCCAGCAGCTTGATAACTGAAGCTTTCTTT	CASSLITEAFF
.	TRBD2	TRBV5-1	TRBJ2-3	TGCGCCAGCAGCTTGGCCACGGCGGGGGGGAGCACAGATACGCAGTATTTT	CASSLATAGGSTDTQYF
once	TRBD2	TRBV10-1	TRBJ2-2	TGCGCCAGCAGTGACCAACCAGCGGGAGTGGAACCCGGGGAGCTGTTTTTT	CASSDQPAGVEPGELFF
.	.	TRBV6-1	TRBJ1-2	TGTGCCAGCATCTTCGGACCACAGGGTAACTATGGCTACACCTTC	CASIFGPQGNYGYTF
.	TRBD2	TRBV7-9	TRBJ2-1	TGTGCCAGCAGCCGACTAGCGAGAACTTCCCTGTCCGACAATGAGCAGTTCTTC	CASSRLARTSLSDNEQFF
.	.	TRBV19	TRBJ2-7	TGTGCCAGTGTACAGGGCTACGAGCAGTACTTC	CASVQGYEQYF
.	.	TRBV15	TRBJ2-5	TGTGCCACCAGCACTTGGCAGACCCAGTACTTC	CATSTWQTQYF
.	.	TRBV30	TRBJ1-3	TGTGCCTGGAATATATTGGGAGTTTTGTCTGGAAACACCATATATTTT	CAWNILGVLSGNTIYF
.	.	TRBV29-1	TRBJ2-5	TGCAGCGTTGAAGGCCGCTTGAGTCGGGAGACCCAGTACTTC	CSVEGRLSRETQYF
.	.	TRBV2	TRBJ1-2	TGTGCCAGCAGTGACCTACGCTGGATACAGGGCGCTAGGGGCTACACCTTC	CASSDLRWIQGARGYTF
once	.	TRBV7-9	TRBJ1-2	TGTGCCAGCAGCCCCCTTATCCAGGTCGGCTACACCTTC	CASSPLIQVGYTF
.	.	TRBV5-1	TRBJ1-1	TGCGCCAGCAGCTTGGAAGGGAGAGGGAACACTGAAGCTTTCTTT	CASSLEGRGNTEAFF
once	.	TRBV28	TRBJ1-4	TGTGCCAGCAGTCCTATTGCCTCGGGTACTAATGAAAAACTGTTTTTT	CASSPIASGTNEKLFF
.	.	TRBV5-1	TRBJ2-3	TGCGCCAGCAGTCTGGCCTCGAGGGTGGATCCCACAGATACGCAGTATTTT	CASSLASRVDPTDTQYF
.	.	TRBV7-9	TRBJ2-7	TGTGCCAGCAGCTCCCGGGGGTCCTACGAGCAGTACTTC	CASSSRGSYEQYF
.	TRBD1	TRBV11-3	TRBJ2-1	TGTGCCAGCAGCTACTACAGGGGTGGCGATGAGCAGTTCTTC	CASSYYRGGDEQFF
.	TRBD1	TRBV9	TRBJ1-2	TGTGCCAGCAGCGCCGGGACAGGGGGCAACTATGGCTACACCTTC	CASSAGTGGNYGYTF
.	TRBD2	TRBV28	TRBJ2-3	TGTGCCAGCAGTTTATCAGCGGGACTGTATTTT	CASSLSAGLYF